The sequence of this T cell receptor (beta chain) was determined in a study of lymphopenia after photon versus proton radiotherapy. Turning to this clone: Its antigen remains unknown.

Study-wide results and caveats: Authors raise, but do not show, better survival with proton therapy. Larger post-nadir TCR diversity loss correlated inversely with survival in deceased patients. Relative stability marked proton patients; photon patients lost diversity and naive cells. After lymphocyte nadir, photon-treated repertoires showed oligoclonal expansion, especially CD8+ Temra.

Data came from immunoSEQ multiplex PCR; TCRdb stores just in-frame clones and leaves some out. The sample has under 65,000 clones; 84% are singletons. The germline V and J ends were trimmed by 5 bases and 0 bases, with 5 bases remaining between them. The germline V gene encodes CDR1 MDHEN and CDR2 SYDVKM. The CDR3 loop spans 12 amino acids. This receptor was identified in a man aged 55 to 70 with pancreatic cancer. The material was peripheral blood, obtained from a patient treated with proton-based radiotherapy. The chain combines TRBV28 with TRBJ2-7; D is unclear. The CDR3 DNA follows: TGTGCCAGCAGTGCTACCTCCTACGAGCAGTACTTC. Residues: CASSATSYEQYF.